The T cell receptor (beta chain) described here comes from a study of regulatory T cells in long-lasting Graves disease. TCR beta libraries were built with iRepertoire HTBI primers and Arm-PCR of CDR3 regions. Using its own MiXCR run on the multiplex PCR reads, TCRdb lists one record per CDR3 protein. Among roughly 380,000 distinct CDR3 sequences listed, roughly 16% were seen once. This clonotype was found many times. Germline V gives CDR1 MNHNS, CDR2 SASEGT. Germline trimming cut 5 bases from V and 0 bases from J; bases unmatched to any gene: 4. The CDR3 covers 15 residues. Time point indicated: newly diagnosed GD, antithyroid drugs for less than 3 months. PBMCs provided the RNA from which the TCR library was made. Under American Thyroid Association guidelines, Graves' disease was diagnosed. As a group, patients came from one endocrinology department in Xi'an, China.

This sequence was found in a female donor with Graves disease. The input for sequencing was peripheral blood mononuclear cells (PBMCs), taken at new diagnosis, from a patient treated with antithyroid drugs. The rearrangement links TRBV6-1 to TRBJ1-3; 7 bases fit TRBD1. CDR3 in amino acids: CASSPTGLSGNTIYF. The CDR3 nucleotides read TGTGCCAGCAGTCCGACAGGGCTCTCTGGAAACACCATATATTTT.